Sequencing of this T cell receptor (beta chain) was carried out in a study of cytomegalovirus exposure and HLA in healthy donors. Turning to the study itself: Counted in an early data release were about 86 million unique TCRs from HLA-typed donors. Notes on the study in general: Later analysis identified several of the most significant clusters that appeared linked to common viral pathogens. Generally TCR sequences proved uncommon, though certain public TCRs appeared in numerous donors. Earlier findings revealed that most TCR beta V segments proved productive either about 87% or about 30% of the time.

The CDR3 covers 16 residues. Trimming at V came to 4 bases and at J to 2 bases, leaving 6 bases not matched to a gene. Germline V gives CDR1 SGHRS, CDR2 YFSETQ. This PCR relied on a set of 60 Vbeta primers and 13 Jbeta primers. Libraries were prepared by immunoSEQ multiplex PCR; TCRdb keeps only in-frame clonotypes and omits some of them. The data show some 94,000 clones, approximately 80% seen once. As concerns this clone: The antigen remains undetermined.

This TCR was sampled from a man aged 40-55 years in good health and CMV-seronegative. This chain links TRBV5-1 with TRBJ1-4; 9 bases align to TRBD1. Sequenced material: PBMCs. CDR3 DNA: TGCGCCAGCAGCCCCGGGACAGGGAGTACTAATGAAAAACTGTTTTTT. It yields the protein CASSPGTGSTNEKLFF.